Listed below are T cell receptor beta chains from one sample, sequenced in a study of Graves' ophthalmopathy and Graves' hyperthyroidism. TCRdb re-derived calls from the multiplex PCR reads in MiXCR, one entry per CDR3 protein. The repertoire holds hundreds of thousands of distinct CDR3 sequences, with around a fifth as singletons. Sequences were obtained from peripheral blood. The origin of the receptors is a woman aged 18-29 years with stable Graves' hyperthyroidism. Some clones in this sample may be carry-over from other donors' samples. The CDR3 runs from the conserved cysteine through the conserved F or W. Fields, in order: V gene, D gene, J gene, clone size, CDR3 protein, CDR3 DNA. The D gene is left open where the match is weak. Not all rows give a size; the values are once, few, many and, for expanded clones, a class.

TRBV20-1	-	TRBJ2-5	-	CRAERAGAGNQYF	TGCAGAGCCGAGAGGGCGGGGGCTGGGAACCAGTACTTC
TRBV29-1	-	TRBJ2-4	many	CSVVTLAKNIQYF	TGCAGCGTTGTGACGTTAGCCAAAAACATTCAGTACTTC
TRBV13	-	TRBJ1-2	many	CASSSSRTGHYGYTF	TGTGCCAGCAGCTCCTCCAGGACGGGGCATTATGGCTACACCTTC
TRBV5-1	TRBD1	TRBJ1-4	few	CASSPFGTGREKLFF	TGCGCCAGCAGCCCCTTCGGGACAGGGCGTGAAAAACTGTTTTTT
TRBV2	TRBD1	TRBJ1-6	-	CASSIFRGENSPLHF	TGTGCCAGCAGCATTTTCAGGGGGGAAAATTCACCCCTCCACTTT
TRBV12-3/TRBV12-4	TRBD1	TRBJ1-6	-	CASSLDTGVRSPLHF	TGTGCCAGCAGTTTAGATACAGGGGTCCGATCACCCCTCCACTTT
TRBV28	TRBD1	TRBJ1-2	many	CASSLVQGPHGYTF	TGTGCCAGCAGTTTAGTACAGGGGCCTCATGGCTACACCTTC
TRBV11-2	-	TRBJ1-5	-	CASSFGGSAQPQHF	TGTGCCAGCAGCTTTGGGGGGTCGGCTCAGCCCCAGCATTTT
TRBV19	-	TRBJ1-2	many	CASSMRPGGYTF	TGTGCCAGTAGTATGCGTCCAGGGGGCTACACCTTC
TRBV5-1	-	TRBJ2-7	many	CASSLAPGPYEQYF	TGTGCCAGCAGCTTAGCACCGGGACCCTACGAGCAGTACTTC
TRBV7-8	-	TRBJ2-5	-	CASSQKFVRTAQETQYF	TGTGCCAGCAGCCAAAAATTCGTCAGGACCGCGCAAGAGACCCAGTACTTC
TRBV10-3	TRBD2	TRBJ2-5	-	CAISGLAGGRGETQYF	TGTGCCATCAGTGGACTAGCGGGAGGGCGAGGGGAGACCCAGTACTTC
TRBV4-1	TRBD1	TRBJ1-1	many	CASSQSTGQGLNTEAFF	TGCGCCAGCAGCCAATCAACGGGACAGGGGCTGAACACTGAAGCTTTCTTT
TRBV27	TRBD2	TRBJ2-2	many	CASSLSTSANTGELFF	TGTGCCAGCAGTTTATCGACTAGCGCGAACACCGGGGAGCTGTTTTTT
TRBV29-1	-	TRBJ2-5	-	CSVGAGSGETQYF	TGCAGCGTTGGGGCAGGGTCGGGAGAGACCCAGTACTTC
TRBV20-1	TRBD1	TRBJ2-2	many	CSAREGQGAGELFF	TGCAGTGCTAGGGAAGGACAGGGGGCCGGGGAGCTGTTTTTT
TRBV4-1	-	TRBJ2-7	-	CASSQGDKNYEQYF	TGCGCCAGCAGCCAAGGAGACAAGAACTACGAGCAGTACTTC
TRBV6-5	TRBD1	TRBJ2-7	many	CASSYRGQDPYEQYF	TGTGCCAGCAGTTACCGCGGACAGGATCCCTACGAGCAGTACTTC
TRBV29-1	-	TRBJ1-1	few	CSVDPHGGRTEAFF	TGCAGCGTTGACCCTCATGGGGGAAGAACTGAAGCTTTCTTT
TRBV6-2/TRBV6-3	-	TRBJ2-2	many	CASSRQTGELFF	TGTGCCAGCAGTCGACAGACTGGGGAGCTGTTTTTT
TRBV7-3	TRBD2	TRBJ2-7	many	CASSFSGGHYEQYF	TGTGCCAGCAGCTTCAGCGGGGGGCACTACGAGCAGTACTTC
TRBV20-1	-	TRBJ1-5	many	CSAQEGGRGNQPQHF	TGCAGCGCCCAGGAGGGGGGGAGAGGCAATCAGCCCCAGCATTTT
TRBV3-1	-	TRBJ2-4	many	CASSQATLLGIQYF	TGTGCCAGCAGCCAAGCTACGTTGTTGGGCATTCAGTACTTC
TRBV19	TRBD1	TRBJ1-1	-	CASSMTGPTEAFF	TGTGCCAGTAGTATGACAGGGCCCACTGAAGCTTTCTTT
TRBV12-3/TRBV12-4	TRBD1	TRBJ1-3	many	CASSLGTGGFGSGNTIYF	TGTGCCAGCAGTTTGGGGACAGGAGGCTTCGGCTCTGGAAACACCATATATTTT
TRBV2	-	TRBJ2-7	-	CASRQLQEMDSYEQYF	TGTGCCAGCAGGCAGCTCCAGGAGATGGACTCCTACGAGCAGTACTTC
TRBV15	-	TRBJ1-5	many	CATSRDRAVGQPQHF	TGTGCCACCAGCAGAGATCGGGCCGTCGGTCAGCCCCAGCATTTT
TRBV7-9	TRBD2	TRBJ2-5	many	CASSSGLAGGPERETQYF	TGTGCCAGCAGCTCCGGACTAGCGGGGGGGCCTGAAAGAGAGACCCAGTACTTC
TRBV6-5	TRBD1	TRBJ2-2	many	CASIHRGGELFF	TGTGCCAGCATCCACAGGGGCGGGGAGCTGTTTTTT
TRBV12-3/TRBV12-4	TRBD1	TRBJ2-7	-	CASRGTGGFYEQYF	TGTGCCAGCCGTGGGACAGGGGGCTTTTACGAGCAGTACTTC
TRBV7-3	TRBD1	TRBJ2-2	-	CASSRQPGQENTGELFF	TGTGCCAGCAGCCGTCAACCGGGACAGGAGAACACCGGGGAGCTGTTTTTT
TRBV4-1	-	TRBJ2-7	many	CASSREDGYEQYF	TGCGCCAGCAGCCGAGAGGATGGGTACGAGCAGTACTTC
TRBV4-1	-	TRBJ1-6	-	CASRTAHNSPLHF	TGCGCCAGCAGGACAGCCCATAATTCACCCCTCCACTTT
TRBV19	-	TRBJ2-2	-	CASSIAVWAGELFF	TGTGCCAGTAGTATAGCGGTATGGGCCGGGGAGCTGTTTTTT
TRBV4-1	-	TRBJ2-7	many	CASSQAREQYF	TGCGCCAGCAGCCAGGCCAGAGAGCAGTACTTC
TRBV7-2	-	TRBJ1-2	many	CASSRDSTYGYTF	TGTGCCAGCAGCCGGGACTCAACCTATGGCTACACCTTC
TRBV11-3	-	TRBJ1-1	-	CASRGGPNTEAFF	TGTGCCAGCCGAGGGGGTCCGAACACTGAAGCTTTCTTT
TRBV27	TRBD1	TRBJ2-6	many	CASSRLQGADGGANVLTF	TGTGCCAGCAGTCGGTTGCAGGGGGCAGATGGTGGGGCCAACGTCCTGACTTTC
TRBV6-5	-	TRBJ1-1	many	CASSYSKHGGTEAFF	TGTGCCAGCAGTTACTCGAAACACGGAGGGACTGAAGCTTTCTTT
TRBV12-3/TRBV12-4	-	TRBJ1-5	many	CASSFPQFNQPQHF	TGTGCCAGCAGTTTTCCACAGTTCAATCAGCCCCAGCATTTT
TRBV20-1	TRBD1	TRBJ2-2	few	CSARDPRQGADTGELFF	TGCAGTGCTAGAGATCCGCGACAGGGGGCCGACACCGGGGAGCTGTTTTTT
TRBV30	-	TRBJ2-2	few	CAWRQDGNTGELFF	TGTGCCTGGAGGCAAGACGGGAACACCGGGGAGCTGTTTTTT
TRBV7-8	-	TRBJ2-5	many	CASSANRGAGSLETQYF	TGTGCCAGCAGCGCGAATCGGGGGGCCGGTTCCCTAGAGACCCAGTACTTC
TRBV6-1	-	TRBJ2-7	-	CASTAGQGRTEQYF	TGTGCCAGCACTGCGGGGCAGGGTAGAACCGAGCAGTACTTC
TRBV7-7	-	TRBJ2-2	few	CASRPGSANTGELFF	TGTGCTAGCAGACCAGGAAGCGCGAACACCGGGGAGCTGTTTTTT
TRBV5-1	TRBD2	TRBJ2-4	many	CASSLGSSGLRIQYF	TGCGCCAGCAGCTTGGGATCTAGCGGTCTTAGGATTCAGTACTTC
TRBV11-2	TRBD2	TRBJ2-1	few	CASSPLAGEDNEQFF	TGTGCCAGCAGCCCCCTAGCGGGGGAAGACAATGAGCAGTTCTTC
TRBV11-2	-	TRBJ1-1	few	CASTLIPGAFF	TGTGCCAGCACCCTCATCCCCGGGGCTTTCTTT
TRBV7-2	-	TRBJ2-5	few	CASSPGLVSETQYF	TGTGCCAGCAGCCCGGGTTTAGTTTCGGAGACCCAGTACTTC
TRBV2	-	TRBJ1-5	-	CASTAGFSNQPQHF	TGTGCCAGTACCGCGGGGTTTAGCAATCAGCCCCAGCATTTT
TRBV12-3/TRBV12-4	TRBD1	TRBJ2-5	-	CASSFNDRAETQYF	TGTGCCAGCAGTTTCAACGACAGGGCAGAGACCCAGTACTTC
TRBV12-3/TRBV12-4	-	TRBJ1-1	many	CASNPDRAFF	TGTGCCAGCAATCCAGATCGGGCTTTCTTT
TRBV4-1	-	TRBJ2-7	many	CASSQESNAGRAEQYF	TGCGCCAGCAGCCAAGAGTCGAATGCGGGCAGGGCCGAGCAGTACTTC